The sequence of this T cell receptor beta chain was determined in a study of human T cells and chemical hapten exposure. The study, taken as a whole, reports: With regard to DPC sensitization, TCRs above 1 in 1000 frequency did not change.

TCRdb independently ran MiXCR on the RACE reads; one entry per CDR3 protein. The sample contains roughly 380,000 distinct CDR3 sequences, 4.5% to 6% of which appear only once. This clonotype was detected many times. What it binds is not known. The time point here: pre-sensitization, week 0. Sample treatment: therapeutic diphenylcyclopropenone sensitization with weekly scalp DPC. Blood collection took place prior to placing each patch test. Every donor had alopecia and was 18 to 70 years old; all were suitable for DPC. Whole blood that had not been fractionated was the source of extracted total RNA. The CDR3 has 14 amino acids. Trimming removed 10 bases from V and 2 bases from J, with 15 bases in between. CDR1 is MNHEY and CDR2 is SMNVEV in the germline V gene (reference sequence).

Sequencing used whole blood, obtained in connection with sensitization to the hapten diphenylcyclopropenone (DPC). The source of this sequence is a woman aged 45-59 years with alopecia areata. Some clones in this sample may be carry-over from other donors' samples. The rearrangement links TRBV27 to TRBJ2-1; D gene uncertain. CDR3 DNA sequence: TGTGCCACCAACGGAGTTAATCCCTACAATGAGCAGTTCTTC. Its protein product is CATNGVNPYNEQFF.